The entry below describes one T cell receptor beta chain. Its specificity is not known. This entry is derived from a study of beta chain features in type 1 diabetes. Study-wide results and caveats: Researchers caution that PCR might favor shorter templates, equally among patients and controls. In the patient group, naive, central memory and Treg TCRB repertoires seemed more alike than in the healthy donor group. VDJ junctions from type 1 diabetes patients carried fewer insertions and larger deletions. All four CD4+ subsets from Type 1 diabetes patients carried moderately but significantly shorter TCRB CDR3s.

Sorting of CD4+ naive, central memory, regulatory and stem cell-like memory cells was performed via CD45RO/CCR7/CD25/CD127/CD95/CD27. CDR1 LNHDA and CDR2 SQIVND come from the germline V gene (reference sequence). This CDR3 contains 14 residues. V trimming: 5 bases; J trimming: 5 bases; junction bases outside the gene matches: 6. Every isolated RNA sample was fully reverse transcribed, so sequencing captured expressed TCRB transcripts. Only in-frame clones appear in the TCRdb table, and some are missing; sequencing was by immunoSEQ multiplex PCR. Of around 130,000 clones in the sample, about 10% were seen once.

Material for sequencing was central memory CD4+ T cells from blood. The source is a man aged 25 to 45 with type 1 diabetes. This chain joins TRBV19 and TRBJ1-5; 7 positions agree with TRBD1. The DNA of the CDR3 is TGTGCCAGTAGTGACAGGGTATGGGATCAGCCCCAGCATTTT. Its translation: CASSDRVWDQPQHF.